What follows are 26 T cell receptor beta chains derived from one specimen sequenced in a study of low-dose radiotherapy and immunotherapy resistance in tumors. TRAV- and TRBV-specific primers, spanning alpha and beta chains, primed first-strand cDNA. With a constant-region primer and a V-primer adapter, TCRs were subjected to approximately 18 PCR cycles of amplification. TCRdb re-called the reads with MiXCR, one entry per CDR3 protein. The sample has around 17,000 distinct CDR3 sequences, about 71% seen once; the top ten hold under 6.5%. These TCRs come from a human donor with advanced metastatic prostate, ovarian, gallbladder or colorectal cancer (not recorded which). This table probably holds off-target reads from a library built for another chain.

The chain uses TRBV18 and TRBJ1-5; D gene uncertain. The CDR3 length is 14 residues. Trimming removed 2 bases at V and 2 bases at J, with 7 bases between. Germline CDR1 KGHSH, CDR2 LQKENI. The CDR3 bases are TGTGCCAGCTCACCAGAACAGCGCAATCAGCCCCAGCATTTT. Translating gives CASSPEQRNQPQHF.

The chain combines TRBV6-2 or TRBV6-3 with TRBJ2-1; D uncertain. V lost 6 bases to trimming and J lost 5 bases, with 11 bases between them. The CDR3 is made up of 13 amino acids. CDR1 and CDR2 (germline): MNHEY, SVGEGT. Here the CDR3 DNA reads TGTGCCAGCAGCCAGTTGGGGAACAATGAGCAGTTCTTC. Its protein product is CASSQLGNNEQFF.

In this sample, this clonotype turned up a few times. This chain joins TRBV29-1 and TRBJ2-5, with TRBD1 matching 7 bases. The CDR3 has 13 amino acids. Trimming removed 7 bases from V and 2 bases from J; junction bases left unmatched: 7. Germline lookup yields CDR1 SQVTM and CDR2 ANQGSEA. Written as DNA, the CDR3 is TGCAGCGCCGAAGGACAGGTACAAGAGACCCAGTACTTC. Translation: CSAEGQVQETQYF. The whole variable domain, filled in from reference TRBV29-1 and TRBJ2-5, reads SAVISQKPSRDICQRGTSLTIQCQVDSQVTMMFWYRQQPGQSLTLIATANQGSEATYESGFVIDKFPISRPNLTFSTLTVSNMSPEDSSIYLCSAEGQVQETQYFGPGTRLLVL.

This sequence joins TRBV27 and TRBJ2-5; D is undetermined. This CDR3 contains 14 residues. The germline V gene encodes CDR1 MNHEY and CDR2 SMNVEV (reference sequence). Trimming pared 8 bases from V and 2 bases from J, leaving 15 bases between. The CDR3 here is CASSRSMQQETQYF. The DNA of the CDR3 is TGTGCCAGCTCTAGGAGTATGCAACAAGAGACCCAGTACTTC.

The CDR3 protein is CASSVDGYTEAFF. CDR3 in DNA: TGTGCCAGCAGCGTAGACGGGTACACTGAAGCTTTCTTT. The chain employs TRBV9 and TRBJ1-1, with no clear D. Trimming removed 0 bases from V and 3 bases from J, with 6 bases in between. There are 13 residues in the CDR3. From germline, CDR1 is SGDLS and CDR2 YYNGEE. Complete variable domain (other parts from reference TRBV9 and TRBJ1-1): DSGVTQTPKHLITATGQRVTLRCSPRSGDLSVYWYQQSLDQGLQFLIQYYNGEERAKGNILERFSAQQFPDLHSELNLSSLELGDSALYFCASSVDGYTEAFFGQGTRLTVV.

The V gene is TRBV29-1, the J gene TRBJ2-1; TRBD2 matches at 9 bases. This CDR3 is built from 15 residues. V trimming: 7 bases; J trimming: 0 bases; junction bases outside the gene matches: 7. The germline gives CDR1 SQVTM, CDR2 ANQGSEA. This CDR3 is CSDMLSGSSYNEQFF. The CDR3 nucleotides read TGCAGCGACATGCTTAGCGGGAGCTCCTACAATGAGCAGTTCTTC.

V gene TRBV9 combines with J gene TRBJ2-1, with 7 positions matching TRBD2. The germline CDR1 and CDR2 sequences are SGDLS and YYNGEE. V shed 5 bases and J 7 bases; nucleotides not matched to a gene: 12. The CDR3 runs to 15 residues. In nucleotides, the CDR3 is TGTGCCAGCAGTGCAACGGCGGGAGTCAGGAATGAGCAGTTCTTC. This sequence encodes CASSATAGVRNEQFF.

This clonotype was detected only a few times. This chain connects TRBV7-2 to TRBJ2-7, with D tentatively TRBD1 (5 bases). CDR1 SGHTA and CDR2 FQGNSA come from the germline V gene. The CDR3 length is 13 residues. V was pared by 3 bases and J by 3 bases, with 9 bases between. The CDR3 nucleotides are TGTGCCAGCAGCTTTGGGGCTTTCTACGAGCAGTACTTC. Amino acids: CASSFGAFYEQYF. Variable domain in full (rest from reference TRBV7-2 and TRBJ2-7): GAGVSQSPSNKVTEKGKDVELRCDPISGHTALYWYRQSLGQGLEFLIYFQGNSAPDKSGLPSDRFSAERTGGSVSTLTIQRTQQEDSAVYLCASSFGAFYEQYFGPGTRLTVT.

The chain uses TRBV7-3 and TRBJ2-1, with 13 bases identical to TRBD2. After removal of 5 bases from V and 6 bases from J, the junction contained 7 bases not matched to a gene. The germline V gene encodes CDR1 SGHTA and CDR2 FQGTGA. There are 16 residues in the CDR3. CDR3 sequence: CASSVLGLAGTNEQFF. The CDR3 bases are TGTGCCAGCAGCGTCCTGGGACTAGCGGGAACCAATGAGCAGTTCTTC. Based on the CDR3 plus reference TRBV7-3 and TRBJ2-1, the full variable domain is GAGVSQTPSNKVTEKGKYVELRCDPISGHTALYWYRQSLGQGPEFLIYFQGTGAADDSGLPNDRFFAVRPEGSVSTLKIQRTERGDSAVYLCASSVLGLAGTNEQFFGPGTRLTVL.

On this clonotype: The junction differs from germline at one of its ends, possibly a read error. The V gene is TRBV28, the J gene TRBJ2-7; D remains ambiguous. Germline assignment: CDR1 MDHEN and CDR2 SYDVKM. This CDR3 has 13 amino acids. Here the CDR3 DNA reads TGTGCCAGCAGTGTGGGCCCGTCGCCCGAGCGGTACTTC. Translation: CASSVGPSPERYF.

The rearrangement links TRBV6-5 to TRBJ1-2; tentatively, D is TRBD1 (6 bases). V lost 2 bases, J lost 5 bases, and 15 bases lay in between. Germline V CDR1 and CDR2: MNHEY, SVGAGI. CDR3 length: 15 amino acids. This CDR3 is CASSYGGGRPYGYTF. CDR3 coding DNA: TGTGCCAGCAGTTACGGCGGGGGGCGCCCGTATGGCTACACCTTC.

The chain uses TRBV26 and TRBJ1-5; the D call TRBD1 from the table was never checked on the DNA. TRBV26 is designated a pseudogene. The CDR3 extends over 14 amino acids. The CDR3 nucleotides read TGTGCCAGCAGTAAAGGGGGGGCGGTTCAGCCCCAGCATTTT. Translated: CASSKGGAVQPQHF.

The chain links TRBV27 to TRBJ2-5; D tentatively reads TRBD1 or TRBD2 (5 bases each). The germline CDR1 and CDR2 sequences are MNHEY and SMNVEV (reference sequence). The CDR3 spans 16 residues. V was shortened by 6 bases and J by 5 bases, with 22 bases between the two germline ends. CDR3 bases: TGTGCCAGCAGGCGAGGGGCACAGGCCACGAGGGAGACCCAGTACTTC. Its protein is CASRRGAQATRETQYF.

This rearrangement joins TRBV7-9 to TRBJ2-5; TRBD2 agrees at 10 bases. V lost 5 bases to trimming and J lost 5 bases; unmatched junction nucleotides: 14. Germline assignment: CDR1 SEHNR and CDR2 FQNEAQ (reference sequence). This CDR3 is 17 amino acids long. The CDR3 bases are TGTGCCAGCAGCGCCACTCCCGGGACTAGCGTAGGCGAGACCCAGTACTTC. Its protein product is CASSATPGTSVGETQYF. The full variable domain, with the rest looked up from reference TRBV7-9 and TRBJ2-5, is DTGVSQNPRHKITKRGQNVTFRCDPISEHNRLYWYRQTLGQGPEFLTYFQNEAQLEKSRLLSDRFSAERPKGSFSTLEIQRTEQGDSAMYLCASSATPGTSVGETQYFGPGTRLLVL.

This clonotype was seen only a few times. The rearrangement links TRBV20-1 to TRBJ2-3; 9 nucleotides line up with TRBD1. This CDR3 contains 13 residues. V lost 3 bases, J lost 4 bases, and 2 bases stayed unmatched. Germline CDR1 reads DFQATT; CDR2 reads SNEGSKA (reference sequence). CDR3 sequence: CSASTGGPDTQYF. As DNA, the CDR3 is TGCAGTGCTAGTACAGGGGGCCCAGATACGCAGTATTTT.

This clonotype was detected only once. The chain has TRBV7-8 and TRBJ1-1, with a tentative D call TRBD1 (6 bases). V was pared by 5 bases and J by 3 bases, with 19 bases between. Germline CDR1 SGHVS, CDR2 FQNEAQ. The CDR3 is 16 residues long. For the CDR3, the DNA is TGTGCCAGCAGCGAGATCGCATTGGGGGCGGACACTGAAGCTTTCTTT. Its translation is CASSEIALGADTEAFF.

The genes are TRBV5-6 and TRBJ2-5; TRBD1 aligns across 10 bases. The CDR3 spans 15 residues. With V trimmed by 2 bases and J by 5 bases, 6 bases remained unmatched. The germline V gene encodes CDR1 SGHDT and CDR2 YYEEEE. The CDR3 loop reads CASSFTGTGDETQYF. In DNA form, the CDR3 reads TGTGCCAGCAGCTTTACCGGGACAGGGGACGAGACCCAGTACTTC. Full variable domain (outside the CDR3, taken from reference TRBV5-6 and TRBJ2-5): DAGVTQSPTHLIKTRGQQVTLRCSPKSGHDTVSWYQQALGQGPQFIFQYYEEEERQRGNFPDRFSGHQFPNYSSELNVNALLLGDSALYLCASSFTGTGDETQYFGPGTRLLVL.

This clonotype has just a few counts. The CDR3 loop reads CSARVGVGSETQYF. As DNA, the CDR3 is TGCAGTGCTAGAGTCGGTGTCGGCTCGGAGACCCAGTACTTC. J is TRBJ2-5 and V is TRBV20-1; D gene ambiguous. The CDR3 extends over 14 amino acids. Trimming stripped 1 base from V and 5 bases from J, with 14 bases between. The germline V gene encodes CDR1 DFQATT and CDR2 SNEGSKA (reference sequence).

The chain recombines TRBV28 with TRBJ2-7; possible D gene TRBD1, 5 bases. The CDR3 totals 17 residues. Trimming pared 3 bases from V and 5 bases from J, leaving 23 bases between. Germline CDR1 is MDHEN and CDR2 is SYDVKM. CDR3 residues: CASSFLRAGKELDEQYF. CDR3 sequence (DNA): TGTGCCAGCAGTTTTCTCAGGGCAGGGAAAGAGTTAGACGAGCAGTACTTC.

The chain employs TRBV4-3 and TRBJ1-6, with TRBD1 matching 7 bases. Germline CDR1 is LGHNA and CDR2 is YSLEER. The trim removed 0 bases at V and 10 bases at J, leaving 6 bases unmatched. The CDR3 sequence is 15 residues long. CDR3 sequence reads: CASSQDRQGGSPLHF. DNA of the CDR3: TGCGCCAGCAGCCAAGATAGGCAGGGGGGGTCACCCCTCCACTTT.

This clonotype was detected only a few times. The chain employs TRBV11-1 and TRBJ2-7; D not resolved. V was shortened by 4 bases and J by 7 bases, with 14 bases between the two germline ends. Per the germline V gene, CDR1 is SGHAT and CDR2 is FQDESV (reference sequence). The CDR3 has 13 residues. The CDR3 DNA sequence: TGTGCCAGCAGCTCAAATACGGCTAGGGAGCAGTACTTC. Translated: CASSSNTAREQYF. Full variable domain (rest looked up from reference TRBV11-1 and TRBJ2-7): EAEVAQSPRYKITEKSQAVAFWCDPISGHATLYWYRQILGQGPELLVQFQDESVVDDSQLPKDRFSAERLKGVDSTLKIQPAELGDSAMYLCASSSNTAREQYFGPGTRLTVT.

The CDR3 DNA sequence: TGTGCCAGCACCGAGGAGCCAGGGGCAACGGGAAGCTACACCTTC. Encoded protein: CASTEEPGATGSYTF. The V and J genes are TRBV6-1 and TRBJ1-2; D is possibly TRBD1 (6 bases). V lost 7 bases to trimming and J lost 9 bases, with 24 bases between them. The germline CDR1 and CDR2 sequences are MNHNS and SASEGT. CDR3 size: 15 residues.

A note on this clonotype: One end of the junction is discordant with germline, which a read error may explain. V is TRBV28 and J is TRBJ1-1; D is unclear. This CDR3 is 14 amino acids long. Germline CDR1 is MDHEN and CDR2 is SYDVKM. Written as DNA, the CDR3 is TGTGCCAGTCGTACGGGAGGGCTAAGGACTGAGGCTTTCTTT. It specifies CASRTGGLRTEAFF.

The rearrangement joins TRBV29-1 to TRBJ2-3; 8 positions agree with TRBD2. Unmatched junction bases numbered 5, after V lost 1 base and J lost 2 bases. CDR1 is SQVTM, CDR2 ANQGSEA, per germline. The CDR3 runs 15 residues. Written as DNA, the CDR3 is TGCAGCGTTGAAGGGACTAGCTATACCACAGATACGCAGTATTTT. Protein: CSVEGTSYTTDTQYF.

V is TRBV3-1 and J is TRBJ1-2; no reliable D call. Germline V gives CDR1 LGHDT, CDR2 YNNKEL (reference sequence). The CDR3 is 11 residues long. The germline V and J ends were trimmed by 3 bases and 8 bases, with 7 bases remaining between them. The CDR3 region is CASSHGGGYTF. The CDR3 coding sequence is TGTGCCAGCAGCCACGGCGGGGGCTACACCTTC. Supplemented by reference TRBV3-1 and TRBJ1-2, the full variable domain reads DTAVSQTPKYLVTQMGNDKSIKCEQNLGHDTMYWYKQDSKKFLKIMFSYNNKELIINETVPNRFSPKSPDKAHLNLHINSLELGDSAVYFCASSHGGGYTFGSGTRLTVV.

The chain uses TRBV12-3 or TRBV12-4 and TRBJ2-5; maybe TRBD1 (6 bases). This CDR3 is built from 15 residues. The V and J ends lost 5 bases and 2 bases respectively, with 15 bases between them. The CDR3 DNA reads TGTGCCAGCAGTCCTCCGGGACACTTTCAAGAGACCCAGTACTTC. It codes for CASSPPGHFQETQYF.